This record concerns one T cell receptor beta chain sequence. The PCR contained 60 Vbeta and 13 Jbeta primers. Here immunoSEQ multiplex PCR was the method, and the copy in TCRdb shows in-frame clones only, minus some. The sample has 100,000 to 150,000 clones, over 70% seen once. These data are taken from a study of cytomegalovirus exposure and HLA in healthy donors. V shed 5 bases, J shed 6 bases, and the junction held 5 bases outside the gene matches. The CDR3 is made up of 14 amino acids. The V gene's germline CDR1 is SGHRS and CDR2 YFSETQ. V gene TRBV5-1 combines with J gene TRBJ2-2; 9 nucleotides align to TRBD1. The clonotype was recovered from a man aged 18-30 years in good health and CMV-seropositive. Sequenced sample: PBMCs. The CDR3 reads CASRTGTGSGELFF. The CDR3, as DNA: TGCGCCAGCAGAACCGGGACAGGGTCCGGGGAGCTGTTTTTT.